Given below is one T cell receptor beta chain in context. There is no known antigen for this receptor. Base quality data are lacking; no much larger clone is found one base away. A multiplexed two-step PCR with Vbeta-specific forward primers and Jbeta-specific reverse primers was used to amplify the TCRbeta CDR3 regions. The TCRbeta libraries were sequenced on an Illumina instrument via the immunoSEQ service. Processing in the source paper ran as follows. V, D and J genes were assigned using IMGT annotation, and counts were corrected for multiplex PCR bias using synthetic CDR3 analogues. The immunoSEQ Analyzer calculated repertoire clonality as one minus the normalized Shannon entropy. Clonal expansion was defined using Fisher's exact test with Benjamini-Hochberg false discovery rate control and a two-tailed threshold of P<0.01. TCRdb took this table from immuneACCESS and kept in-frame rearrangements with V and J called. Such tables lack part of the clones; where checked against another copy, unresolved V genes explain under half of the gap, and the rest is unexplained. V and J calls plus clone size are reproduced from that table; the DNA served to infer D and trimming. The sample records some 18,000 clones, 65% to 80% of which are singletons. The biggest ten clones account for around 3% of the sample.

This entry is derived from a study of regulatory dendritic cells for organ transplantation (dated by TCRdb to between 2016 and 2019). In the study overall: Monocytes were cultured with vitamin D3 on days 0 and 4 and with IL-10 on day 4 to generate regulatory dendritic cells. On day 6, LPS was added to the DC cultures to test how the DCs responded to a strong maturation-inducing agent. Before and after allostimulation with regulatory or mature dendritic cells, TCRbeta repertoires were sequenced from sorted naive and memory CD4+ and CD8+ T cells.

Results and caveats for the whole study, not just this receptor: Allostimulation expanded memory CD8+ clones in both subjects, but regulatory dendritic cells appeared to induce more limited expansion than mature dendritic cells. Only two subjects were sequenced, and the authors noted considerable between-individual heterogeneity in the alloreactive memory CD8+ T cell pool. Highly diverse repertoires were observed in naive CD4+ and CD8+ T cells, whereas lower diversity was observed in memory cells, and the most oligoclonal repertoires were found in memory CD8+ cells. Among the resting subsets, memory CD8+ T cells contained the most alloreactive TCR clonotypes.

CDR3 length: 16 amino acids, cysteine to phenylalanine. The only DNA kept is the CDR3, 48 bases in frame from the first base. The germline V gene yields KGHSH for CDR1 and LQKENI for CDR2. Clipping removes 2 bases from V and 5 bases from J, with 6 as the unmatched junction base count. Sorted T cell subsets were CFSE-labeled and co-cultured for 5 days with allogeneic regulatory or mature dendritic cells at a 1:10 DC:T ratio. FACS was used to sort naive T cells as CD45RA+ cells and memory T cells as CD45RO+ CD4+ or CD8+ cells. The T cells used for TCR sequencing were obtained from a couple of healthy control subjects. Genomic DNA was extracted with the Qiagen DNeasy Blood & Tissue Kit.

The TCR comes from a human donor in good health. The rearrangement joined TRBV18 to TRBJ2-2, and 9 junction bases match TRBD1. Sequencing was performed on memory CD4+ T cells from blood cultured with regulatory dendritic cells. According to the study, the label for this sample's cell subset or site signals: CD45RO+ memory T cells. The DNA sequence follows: TGTGCCAGCTCACCAGTGGGACAGGGAGGAACCGGGGAGCTGTTTTTT. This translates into CASSPVGQGGTGELFF.